The 30 T cell receptor beta chains below were found in one sample sequenced in a study of read filtering for tumor transcriptome and immune sequencing. This library used approximately 0.4 ug RNA and molecular barcoded adaptors spanning alpha/delta and beta/gamma chains. TCRdb redid the calling of the reads with MiXCR, one entry per CDR3 protein. Of under 30,000 distinct CDR3 sequences in the sample, under 25% were seen once. The specimen sequenced was a population of CD138-negative cells sorted from bone marrow. These receptors were taken from a donor at least 40 years old with multiple myeloma.

V usage is TRBV7-9 and J usage is TRBJ2-3; TRBD2 matches 10 bases. This CDR3 region has 16 residues. V shed 4 bases and J 6 bases; nucleotides not matched to a gene: 10. Germline V gene sequence: CDR1 SEHNR, CDR2 FQNEAQ (reference sequence). The CDR3 coding sequence is TGTGCCAGCAGCTCAGGACTAGCGGCGACCCTGGATACGCAGTATTTT. The encoded protein is CASSSGLAATLDTQYF.

Many counts were recorded for this clonotype. DNA of the CDR3: TGTGCCAGTTGGGGACAGGGGGGTGAGCAGTTCTTC. Residues: CASWGQGGEQFF. The V call is TRBV19, the J call TRBJ2-1, with 11 bases fitting TRBD1. The junction had 3 bases not matched to a gene; V was cut back by 8 bases and J by 9 bases. The length of the CDR3 is 12 residues. Germline lookup yields CDR1 LNHDA and CDR2 SQIVND (reference sequence).

The V gene is TRBV10-2, the J gene TRBJ1-1; D might be TRBD1 (5 bases). The CDR3 runs to 15 residues. Germline V gene lookup returns CDR1 WSHSY and CDR2 SAAADI. V lost 0 bases and J lost 4, with 12 bases in between. CDR3 protein: CASSESGEGSTEAFF. The CDR3 DNA sequence: TGCGCCAGCAGTGAGTCGGGTGAGGGGAGCACTGAAGCTTTCTTT.

This clonotype was seen a few times. This chain connects TRBV19 to TRBJ2-7; D is possibly TRBD1 or TRBD2 (7 bases each). Germline assignment: CDR1 LNHDA and CDR2 SQIVND (reference sequence). The CDR3 spans 15 residues. The ends were cut back, 5 bases at V and 4 bases at J, with 18 bases in the middle. The CDR3 DNA reads TGTGCCAGTAGTGTACAAGCGGGACAGCATTACGAGCAGTACTTC. As protein: CASSVQAGQHYEQYF.

A few counts support this clonotype. The chain couples TRBV6-5 to TRBJ1-6, with TRBD1 identical over 8 bases. There are 18 residues in the CDR3. Germline V gives CDR1 MNHEY, CDR2 SVGAGI. V lost 7 bases, J lost 7 bases, and 18 bases stayed unmatched. The CDR3: CASTRRLGRGLDNSPLHF. The CDR3 bases are TGTGCCAGCACCCGCCGTCTGGGCAGGGGGCTAGACAATTCACCCCTCCACTTT.

This chain connects TRBV20-1 to TRBJ1-5, with 7 positions matching TRBD1. The length of the CDR3 is 14 residues. With 3 bases clipped from V and 2 bases from J, the junction kept 4 bases outside the gene matches. Germline CDR1 is DFQATT and CDR2 is SNEGSKA (reference sequence). The CDR3 region is CSASQGVGNQPQHF. CDR3 nucleotide sequence: TGCAGTGCTAGTCAGGGGGTGGGCAATCAGCCCCAGCATTTT.

The CDR3 sequence is CASSLQGRTGELFF. CDR3 bases: TGTGCCAGCAGCTTACAGGGACGAACCGGGGAGCTGTTTTTT. This chain links TRBV7-9 with TRBJ2-2, with D tentatively TRBD1 or TRBD2 (5 bases each). The CDR3 runs to 14 residues. Trimming took off 2 bases at V and 5 bases at J, with 9 bases between the two ends. From germline, CDR1 is SEHNR and CDR2 FQNEAQ (reference sequence).

This clonotype was recorded a few times. A much larger clone is a single base away; this may be a read error. V gene TRBV15 combines with J gene TRBJ2-1; D is unresolved. CDR3 length equals 14 residues. CDR1 and CDR2 from the germline V gene are LNHNV and YYDKDF (reference sequence). CDR3 loop: CATSRDQIYNDQFF. The CDR3 DNA follows: TGTGCCACCAGCAGAGATCAGATCTACAATGATCAGTTCTTC.

This clonotype appeared many times. The rearrangement links TRBV14 to TRBJ1-1; 9 positions agree with TRBD1. The CDR3 totals 16 residues. The ends lost 4 bases at V and 1 base at J; junction bases unmatched: 7. Per germline, CDR1 SGHDN and CDR2 FVKESK. The CDR3 sequence: CASSLGQGYGNTEAFF. CDR3 DNA: TGTGCCAGCAGCCTCGGACAGGGGTATGGGAACACTGAAGCTTTCTTT.

This clonotype was found many times. The V and J genes are TRBV20-1 and TRBJ2-7, with a tentative D call TRBD2 (7 bases). From germline, CDR1 is DFQATT and CDR2 SNEGSKA (reference sequence). The CDR3 has 14 residues. Trimming shortened V by 3 bases and J by 0 bases, and 12 bases separated the two germline ends. This CDR3 reads CSASGGPSSYEQYF. The CDR3, as DNA: TGCAGTGCTAGCGGGGGGCCAAGCTCCTACGAGCAGTACTTC.

This clonotype showed up just once. One end of the junction fails to match germline, which may point to a read error. This chain links TRBV18 with TRBJ2-3; D unclear. The CDR3 covers 13 residues. The germline V gene has CDR1 KGHSH and CDR2 LQKENI. For the CDR3, the DNA is TGTTCCAGCCTTGGGGTCCCCACAGATACGCAGTATTTT. It specifies CSSLGVPTDTQYF.

This clonotype was seen a few times. This sequence joins TRBV7-9 and TRBJ2-3, with TRBD1 matching over 7 bases. V trimming: 8 bases; J trimming: 4 bases; junction bases outside the gene matches: 9. Germline CDR1 SEHNR, CDR2 FQNEAQ (reference sequence). CDR3 length: 14 amino acids. For the CDR3, the DNA is TGTGCCAGCGCCCTGACAGGGATCCCAGATACGCAGTATTTT. Translating it yields CASALTGIPDTQYF.

In its sample, this clonotype is large. The genes are TRBV29-1 and TRBJ2-1; D might be TRBD2 (6 bases). The CDR3 runs 11 residues. Germline V gene data show CDR1 as SQVTM and CDR2 as ANQGSEA. V dropped 5 bases and J dropped 9 bases, with 11 bases sitting between them. The CDR3 bases are TGCAGCGTTACCGGGGGTAGTGAGCAGTTCTTC. It encodes CSVTGGSEQFF.

The rearrangement joins TRBV5-1 to TRBJ2-5, with 8 bases that match TRBD1. Unmatched junction bases numbered 0, after V lost 5 bases and J lost 3 bases. CDR1 and CDR2 from the germline V gene are SGHRS and YFSETQ. The CDR3 spans 12 residues. CDR3 in DNA: TGCGCCAGCAGGACAGGGGAAGAGACCCAGTACTTC. Encoded protein: CASRTGEETQYF.

Here the CDR3 DNA reads TGTGCCAGCAGTCTGGGACAGGGACATGAAAAACTGTTTTTT. Its translation: CASSLGQGHEKLFF. The chain combines TRBV7-8 with TRBJ1-4; 9 bases match TRBD1. Germline CDR1 SGHVS, CDR2 FQNEAQ. There are 14 residues in the CDR3. The V gene end was trimmed by 6 bases and the J gene end by 6 bases; junction bases not matched to a gene: 5.

There are many counts of this clonotype. The genes are TRBV12-3 or TRBV12-4 and TRBJ2-7; no definite D call. CDR3 length: 14 amino acids. V gave up 0 bases and J gave up 5 bases, with 11 bases separating them. Written as DNA, the CDR3 is TGTGCCAGCAGTTTAGCTCACCGAGCCCACGAGCAGTACTTC. The encoded protein is CASSLAHRAHEQYF.

Details on this clonotype: A read error may be the cause here, since a much bigger clone is one base away. V is TRBV5-1 and J is TRBJ1-1, with D possibly matching TRBD1 (5 bases). Trimming removed 4 bases at V and 7 bases at J, with 11 bases between. CDR1 and CDR2 from the germline V gene are SGHRS and YFSETQ. There are 12 residues in the CDR3. This CDR3 is CASSTGGDEAFF. In DNA form, the CDR3 reads TGCGCCAGCAGCACTGGGGGTGATGAAGCTTTCTTT.

V usage is TRBV18 and J usage is TRBJ1-4; 7 positions agree with TRBD1. The CDR3 has 16 residues. V gave up 3 bases and J gave up 7 bases; unmatched junction bases: 11. Germline V gene sequence: CDR1 KGHSH, CDR2 LQKENI. This CDR3 is CASSPIDRALVEKLFF. The CDR3 DNA is TGTGCCAGCTCACCGATTGACAGGGCCCTCGTTGAAAAACTGTTTTTT.

This clonotype was seen repeatedly, ten times or more. V is TRBV5-1 and J is TRBJ2-3; 9 bases align to TRBD1. V dropped 1 base and J dropped 5; count of bases not matched to a gene: 5. Germline loops: CDR1 SGHRS, CDR2 YFSETQ. The CDR3 is 15 amino acids. CDR3 in amino acids: CASSLRQGERDTQYF. DNA for the CDR3: TGCGCCAGCAGCTTGAGACAGGGGGAGAGAGATACGCAGTATTTT. Based on the CDR3 plus reference TRBV5-1 and TRBJ2-3, the full variable domain is KAGVTQTPRYLIKTRGQQVTLSCSPISGHRSVSWYQQTPGQGLQFLFEYFSETQRNKGNFPGRFSGRQFSNSRSEMNVSTLELGDSALYLCASSLRQGERDTQYFGPGTRLTVL.

Ten or more counts support this clonotype. The V gene is TRBV19, the J gene TRBJ1-1; a possible D gene is TRBD1 (5 bases). The germline V and J ends were trimmed by 9 bases and 3 bases, with 20 bases remaining between them. The germline V gene encodes CDR1 LNHDA and CDR2 SQIVND (reference sequence). The length of the CDR3 is 15 residues. The CDR3 DNA is TGTGCCAGCAGAGGCTCCCTCGGGGCGGACACTGAAGCTTTCTTT. Its translation: CASRGSLGADTEAFF.

In its sample, this clonotype was seen a few times. V is TRBV18 and J is TRBJ2-2; no firm D call. CDR1 and CDR2 from the germline V gene are KGHSH and LQKENI. V lost 3 bases, J lost 1 base, and 6 bases lay in between. The CDR3 extends over 14 amino acids. Here the CDR3 reads CASSPGENTGELFF. Written as DNA, the CDR3 is TGTGCCAGCTCACCGGGCGAGAACACCGGGGAGCTGTTTTTT.

This clonotype was seen ten or more times. The chain employs TRBV7-2 and TRBJ2-5; 10 positions match TRBD2. The CDR3 length is 15 residues. CDR1 is SGHTA, CDR2 FQGNSA, per germline. The V segment lost 4 bases and the J segment 7 bases; nucleotides outside the gene matches: 9. CDR3 region: CASSSSGTSDTTQYF. The CDR3 nucleotides read TGTGCCAGCAGCTCCTCCGGGACTAGCGATACGACCCAGTACTTC.

This chain joins TRBV19 and TRBJ1-4; TRBD1 is a possible D gene (6 bases). V lost 9 bases, J lost 4 bases, and 12 bases lay in between. Germline CDR1 and CDR2: LNHDA and SQIVND (reference sequence). CDR3 length: 13 residues. The CDR3 is CASGTLDNEKLFF. CDR3 DNA: TGTGCCAGCGGGACACTCGATAATGAAAAACTGTTTTTT.

This clonotype is medium-sized (0.01 to 0.1%) in the sample. This rearrangement joins TRBV5-1 to TRBJ2-1; possibly TRBD2 for D (7 bases). This CDR3 region has 16 residues. Trimming took 2 bases from V and 8 from J, leaving 20 bases between them. Germline V lookup: CDR1 SGHRS, CDR2 YFSETQ. In DNA, the CDR3 is TGCGCCAGCAGCTTTAAACCGCTCGGGGAGGGGGATGAGCAGTTCTTC. It yields the protein CASSFKPLGEGDEQFF.

This clonotype came up a few times. The chain links TRBV7-3 to TRBJ2-1, with TRBD2 matching over 11 bases. The V gene's germline CDR1 is SGHTA and CDR2 FQGTGA. CDR3 length: 15 amino acids. Trimming at V came to 5 bases and at J to 4 bases, leaving 4 bases not matched to a gene. This CDR3 reads CASSPLAGGYNEQFF. CDR3 in DNA: TGTGCCAGCAGCCCTCTAGCGGGGGGTTACAATGAGCAGTTCTTC.

In this sample, this clonotype turned up many times. The genes are TRBV9 and TRBJ2-7; D gene unclear. The V and J ends lost 0 bases and 7 bases respectively, with 14 bases between them. The CDR3 covers 14 residues. Germline lookup yields CDR1 SGDLS and CDR2 YYNGEE. For the CDR3, the DNA is TGTGCCAGCAGCGTAGGCTCGCCCGCGGTGGAGCAGTACTTC. Translation: CASSVGSPAVEQYF.

Only one count was recorded for this clonotype. One base away lies a much larger clone, so this may be a sequencing read error. The CDR3 carries no conserved terminal phenylalanine or tryptophan, so it likely arises from a read error. This chain links TRBV20-1 with TRBJ2-5; the match to TRBD1 covers 8 bases. The germline CDR1 and CDR2 sequences are DFQATT and SNEGSKA (reference sequence). The CDR3 is 11 amino acids. Trimming at V came to 7 bases and at J to 5 bases, leaving 3 bases not matched to a gene. The CDR3 bases are TGCAGTGGACAGGGGCGGGAGACCCAGTACTAC. Encoded protein: CSGQGRETQYY.

The chain uses TRBV7-9 and TRBJ2-3; D is unclear. From germline, CDR1 is SEHNR and CDR2 FQNEAQ (reference sequence). This CDR3 has 14 amino acids. Trimming removed 5 bases at V and 3 bases at J, with 12 bases between. This CDR3 reads CASSGLWGTDTQYF. CDR3 DNA: TGTGCCAGCAGCGGCCTTTGGGGTACAGATACGCAGTATTTT.

Points on this clonotype: A much larger clone is a single base away; this may be a read error. The CDR3 coding sequence is TGTGCCAGCAGCACACAAAACACCGGGGAGCTGTCTTTT. This encodes CASSTQNTGELSF. This chain connects TRBV7-8 to TRBJ2-2; the D gene is possibly TRBD2 (5 bases). CDR3 length: 13 amino acids. CDR1 SGHVS and CDR2 FQNEAQ come from the germline V gene.

This clonotype turned up a few times. This chain links TRBV7-8 with TRBJ1-4; possibly TRBD1 for D (5 bases). CDR1 and CDR2 (germline): SGHVS, FQNEAQ. With 4 bases removed from V and 5 bases from J, the gap between germline ends came to 23 bases. The length of the CDR3 is 18 residues. CDR3 nucleotide sequence: TGTGCCAGCAGCTCCAGAGGCTTAGACAGCCTTCTGAATGAAAAACTGTTTTTT. This sequence encodes CASSSRGLDSLLNEKLFF.